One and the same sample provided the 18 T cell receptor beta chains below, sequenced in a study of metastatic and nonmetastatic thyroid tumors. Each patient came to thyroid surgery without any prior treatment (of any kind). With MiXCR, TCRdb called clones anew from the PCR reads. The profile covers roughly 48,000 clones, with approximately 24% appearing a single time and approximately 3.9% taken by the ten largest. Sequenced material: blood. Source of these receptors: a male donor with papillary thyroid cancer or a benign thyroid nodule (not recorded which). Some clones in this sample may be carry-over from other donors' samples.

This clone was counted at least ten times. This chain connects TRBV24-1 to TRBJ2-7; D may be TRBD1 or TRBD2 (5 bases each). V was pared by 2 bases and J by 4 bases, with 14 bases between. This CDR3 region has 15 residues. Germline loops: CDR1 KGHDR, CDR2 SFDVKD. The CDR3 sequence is CATSDSRGALYEQYF. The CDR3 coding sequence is TGTGCCACCAGTGATTCCCGAGGGGCCCTTTACGAGCAGTACTTC.

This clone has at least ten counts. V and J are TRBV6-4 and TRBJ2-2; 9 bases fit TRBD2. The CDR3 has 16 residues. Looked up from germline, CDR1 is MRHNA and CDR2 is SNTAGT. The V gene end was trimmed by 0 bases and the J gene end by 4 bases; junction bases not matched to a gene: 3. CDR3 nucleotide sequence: TGTGCCAGCAGTGACTCACAGCGGGGGGCCACCGGGGAGCTGTTTTTT. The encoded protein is CASSDSQRGATGELFF.

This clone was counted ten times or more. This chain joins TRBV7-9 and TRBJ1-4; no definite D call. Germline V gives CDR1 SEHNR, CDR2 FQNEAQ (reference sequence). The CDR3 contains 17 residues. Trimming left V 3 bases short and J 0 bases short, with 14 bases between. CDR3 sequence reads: CASSFPSEDATNEKLFF. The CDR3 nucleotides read TGTGCCAGCAGCTTCCCGTCGGAGGATGCAACTAATGAAAAACTGTTTTTT.

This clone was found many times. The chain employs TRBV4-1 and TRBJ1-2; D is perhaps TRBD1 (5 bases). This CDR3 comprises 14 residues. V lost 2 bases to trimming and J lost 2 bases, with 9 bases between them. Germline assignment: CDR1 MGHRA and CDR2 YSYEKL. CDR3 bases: TGCGCCAGCAGCCAATCGGGACGGAACTATGGCTACACCTTC. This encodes CASSQSGRNYGYTF.

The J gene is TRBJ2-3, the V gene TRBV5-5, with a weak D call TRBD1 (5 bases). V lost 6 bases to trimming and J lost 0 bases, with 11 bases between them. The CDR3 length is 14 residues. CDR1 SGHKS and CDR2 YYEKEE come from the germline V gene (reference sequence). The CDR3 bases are TGTGCCAGCATGCAGGGATCGAGCACAGATACGCAGTATTTT. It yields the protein CASMQGSSTDTQYF.

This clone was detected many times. The CDR3 spells CASSVVSHGGGTDTQYF. The CDR3 DNA sequence: TGTGCCAGCAGCGTAGTGTCCCACGGGGGGGGCACAGATACGCAGTATTTT. The V call is TRBV9, the J call TRBJ2-3; the match to TRBD2 covers 8 bases. V trimming: 0 bases; J trimming: 1 base; junction bases outside the gene matches: 7. The CDR3 is 17 residues long. Per the germline V gene, CDR1 is SGDLS and CDR2 is YYNGEE.

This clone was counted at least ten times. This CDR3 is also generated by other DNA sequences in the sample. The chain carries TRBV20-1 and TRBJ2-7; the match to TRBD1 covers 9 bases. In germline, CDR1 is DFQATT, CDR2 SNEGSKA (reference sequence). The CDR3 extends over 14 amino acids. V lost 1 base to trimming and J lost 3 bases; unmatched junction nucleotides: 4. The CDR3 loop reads CSARVGTGIYEQYF. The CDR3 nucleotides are TGCAGTGCTAGAGTTGGGACAGGGATCTACGAGCAGTACTTC.

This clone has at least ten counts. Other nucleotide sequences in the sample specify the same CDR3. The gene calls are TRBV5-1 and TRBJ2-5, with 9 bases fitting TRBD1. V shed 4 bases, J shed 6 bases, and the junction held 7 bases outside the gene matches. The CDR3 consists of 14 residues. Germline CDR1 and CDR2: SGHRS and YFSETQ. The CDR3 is CASSPDRGEQTQYF. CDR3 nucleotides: TGCGCCAGCAGCCCGGACAGGGGCGAACAGACCCAGTACTTC.

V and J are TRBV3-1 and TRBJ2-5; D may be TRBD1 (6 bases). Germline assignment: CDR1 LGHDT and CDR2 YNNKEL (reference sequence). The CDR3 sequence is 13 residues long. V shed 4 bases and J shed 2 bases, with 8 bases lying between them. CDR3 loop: CASSPTGQETQYF. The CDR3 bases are TGTGCCAGCAGCCCGACAGGTCAAGAGACCCAGTACTTC.

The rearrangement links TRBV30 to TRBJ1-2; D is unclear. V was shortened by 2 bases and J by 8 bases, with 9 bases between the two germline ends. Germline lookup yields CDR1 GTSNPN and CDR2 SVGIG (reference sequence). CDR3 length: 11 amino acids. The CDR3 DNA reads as TGTGCCTGGAGTACCCTAGGCGGCTACACCTTC. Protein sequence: CAWSTLGGYTF. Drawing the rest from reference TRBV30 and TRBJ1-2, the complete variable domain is SQTIHQWPATLVQPVGSPLSLECTVEGTSNPNLYWYRQAAGRGLQLLFYSVGIGQISSEVPQNLSASRPQDRQFILSSKKLLLSDSGFYLCAWSTLGGYTFGSGTRLTVV.

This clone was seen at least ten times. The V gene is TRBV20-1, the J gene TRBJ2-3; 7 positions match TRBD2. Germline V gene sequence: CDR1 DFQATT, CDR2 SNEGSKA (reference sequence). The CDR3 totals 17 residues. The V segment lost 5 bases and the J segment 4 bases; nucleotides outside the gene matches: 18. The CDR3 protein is CSAQTSDRGRGADTQYF. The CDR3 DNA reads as TGCAGTGCTCAAACTTCAGACCGAGGACGGGGGGCAGATACGCAGTATTTT.

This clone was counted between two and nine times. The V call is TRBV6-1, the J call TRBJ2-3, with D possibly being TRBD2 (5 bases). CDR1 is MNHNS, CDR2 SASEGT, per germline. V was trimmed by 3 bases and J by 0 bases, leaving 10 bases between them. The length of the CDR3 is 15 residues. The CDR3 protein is CASSDSPGSTDTQYF. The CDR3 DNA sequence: TGTGCCAGCAGTGATTCGCCGGGAAGCACAGATACGCAGTATTTT.

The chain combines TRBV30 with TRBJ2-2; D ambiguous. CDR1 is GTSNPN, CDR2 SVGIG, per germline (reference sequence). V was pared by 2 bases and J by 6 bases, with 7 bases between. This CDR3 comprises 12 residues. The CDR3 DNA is TGTGCCTGGAGTCGCGTTCCCGGGGAGCTGTTTTTT. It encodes CAWSRVPGELFF.

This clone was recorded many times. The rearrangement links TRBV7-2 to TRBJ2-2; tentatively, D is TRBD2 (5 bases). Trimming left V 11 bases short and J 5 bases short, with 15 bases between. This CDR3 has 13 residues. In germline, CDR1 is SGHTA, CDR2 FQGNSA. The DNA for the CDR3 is TGTGCCTCACTAGACTGGATAACCGGGGAGCTGTTTTTT. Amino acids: CASLDWITGELFF.

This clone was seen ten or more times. The CDR3 region has the DNA TGTGCCAGCAGTTACTCGAATAGGCCGGGGACCGGGGAGCTGTTTTTT. It yields the protein CASSYSNRPGTGELFF. The V call is TRBV6-6, the J call TRBJ2-2, with a weak D call TRBD2 (5 bases). The V end was cut by 0 bases, the J end by 5 bases, with 13 bases between. Germline CDR1 MNHNY, CDR2 SVGAGI (reference sequence). The CDR3 extends over 16 amino acids.

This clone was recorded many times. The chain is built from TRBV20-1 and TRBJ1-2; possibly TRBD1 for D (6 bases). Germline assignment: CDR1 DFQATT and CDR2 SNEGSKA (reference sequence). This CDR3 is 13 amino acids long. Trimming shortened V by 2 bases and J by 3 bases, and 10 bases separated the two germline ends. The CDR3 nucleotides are TGCAGTGCTAGAAACAGGGAAGACTATGGCTACACCTTC. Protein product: CSARNREDYGYTF.

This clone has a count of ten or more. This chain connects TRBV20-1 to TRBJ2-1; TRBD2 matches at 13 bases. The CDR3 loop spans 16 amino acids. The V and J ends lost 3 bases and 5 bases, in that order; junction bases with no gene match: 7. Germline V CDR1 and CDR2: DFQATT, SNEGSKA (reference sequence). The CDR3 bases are TGCAGTGCTAGCCCGGGGACTAGCGGGAATCACAATGAGCAGTTCTTC. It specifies CSASPGTSGNHNEQFF.

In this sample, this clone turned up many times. The CDR3 is CASSEGRVGTEAFF. The DNA for the CDR3 is TGTGCCAGCAGTGAAGGACGGGTGGGCACTGAAGCTTTCTTT. The chain carries TRBV2 and TRBJ1-1, with D unclear. V was pared by 1 base and J by 4 bases, with 10 bases between. Looked up from germline, CDR1 is SNHLY and CDR2 is FYNNEI. The CDR3 loop spans 14 amino acids.